These 15 T cell receptor beta chains came from one sample sequenced in a study of T cells in Graves' hyperthyroidism and ophthalmopathy. Amplified TCR beta CDR3 regions derived from RNA transcripts. HTBI primers were used for first-round RT-PCR of the TCR CDR3. TCRdb passed the multiplex PCR reads through MiXCR, listing each CDR3 protein once. The sample includes 450,000 to 650,000 distinct CDR3 sequences, around 14% of them seen just once. What was sequenced was blood. The receptors come from a woman aged 18-29 years with Graves' ophthalmopathy.

There are many counts of this clonotype. This chain connects TRBV12-5 to TRBJ2-1; D is possibly TRBD2 (6 bases). The V gene's germline CDR1 is LGHNT and CDR2 FRNRAP. CDR3 length: 15 residues. V dropped 6 bases and J dropped 0 bases, with 12 bases sitting between them. This CDR3 reads CASGQDGSSYNEQFF. The CDR3 DNA reads as TGTGCTAGTGGCCAGGACGGGAGCTCCTACAATGAGCAGTTCTTC.

This clonotype was seen a few times. V gene TRBV19 combines with J gene TRBJ1-5, with D tentatively TRBD1 (6 bases). With 2 bases removed from V and 2 bases from J, the gap between germline ends came to 16 bases. This CDR3 has 17 amino acids. In germline, CDR1 is LNHDA, CDR2 SQIVND (reference sequence). The CDR3: CASSIQQGFGGNQPQHF. For the CDR3, the DNA is TGTGCCAGTAGTATACAACAGGGTTTCGGGGGCAATCAGCCCCAGCATTTT.

This clonotype has at least ten counts. The chain couples TRBV3-1 to TRBJ1-2; 8 bases fit TRBD1. This CDR3 region has 16 residues. CDR1 is LGHDT, CDR2 YNNKEL, per germline (reference sequence). Germline trimming cut 1 base from V and 7 bases from J; bases unmatched to any gene: 11. The CDR3 reads CASSQGLRGRVFGYTF. The DNA for the CDR3 is TGTGCCAGCAGCCAAGGCCTCAGGGGGCGAGTGTTTGGCTACACCTTC.

This clonotype has a count of ten or more. The chain combines TRBV29-1 with TRBJ1-1; 7 bases line up with TRBD1. The junction had 5 bases not matched to a gene; V was cut back by 3 bases and J by 4 bases. Germline lookup yields CDR1 SQVTM and CDR2 ANQGSEA. The CDR3 extends over 13 amino acids. The CDR3 is CSVDRGGSTEAFF. In DNA, the CDR3 is TGCAGCGTTGACAGGGGGGGAAGCACTGAAGCTTTCTTT.

The chain is built from TRBV30 and TRBJ2-1; 8 bases agree with TRBD2. J gave up 4 bases and V 1 base, and 6 bases lay outside the gene matches. Germline-derived CDR1 and CDR2 are GTSNPN and SVGIG (reference sequence). The CDR3 is 15 residues long. The DNA for the CDR3 is TGTGCCTGGAGTGCTAAGCGGGAGAGGTACAATGAGCAGTTCTTC. Translated: CAWSAKRERYNEQFF.

This clonotype occurred many times. The gene calls are TRBV19 and TRBJ1-1; tentatively, D is TRBD1 (6 bases). This CDR3 contains 13 residues. Germline V gene sequence: CDR1 LNHDA, CDR2 SQIVND (reference sequence). Trimming shortened V by 9 bases and J by 1 base, and 12 bases separated the two germline ends. The DNA of the CDR3 is TGTGCCAGCAGGTACAGGGAGAACACTGAAGCTTTCTTT. Translation gives CASRYRENTEAFF.

This clonotype was detected ten times or more. The gene calls are TRBV7-9 and TRBJ2-7; no clear D. This CDR3 spans 12 amino acids. The germline V gene has CDR1 SEHNR and CDR2 FQNEAQ (reference sequence). The V gene lost 1 base and the J gene lost 3 bases, with 4 bases spanning the gap. The CDR3 nucleotides are TGTGCCAGCAGCTTAGTTGACTACGAGCAGTACTTC. Protein sequence: CASSLVDYEQYF.

This clonotype was seen repeatedly, ten times or more. As DNA, the CDR3 is TGTGCCAGCAGCAAATATGGAGCAGGGGTCACGCTCAACACCGGGGAGCTGTTTTTT. Residues: CASSKYGAGVTLNTGELFF. V and J are TRBV7-2 and TRBJ2-2; tentatively, D is TRBD1 (6 bases). Between the trimmed V and J ends, which lost 5 bases and 2 bases, there was a span of 24 bases. The CDR3 is 19 residues long. Germline values: CDR1 SGHTA, CDR2 FQGNSA.

This clonotype was detected ten times or more. The CDR3 DNA follows: TGTGCCAGCAGTAACGACAGGGTCCCAAATGAAAAACTGTTTTTT. Its protein product is CASSNDRVPNEKLFF. This chain links TRBV12-3 or TRBV12-4 with TRBJ1-4; 7 bases line up with TRBD1. The CDR3 totals 15 residues. Trimming removed 5 bases from V and 5 bases from J; junction bases left unmatched: 8.

The rearrangement joins TRBV4-1 to TRBJ1-2; D may be TRBD1 (5 bases). V was trimmed by 0 bases and J by 4 bases, leaving 24 bases between them. CDR1 and CDR2 from the germline V gene are MGHRA and YSYEKL. This CDR3 comprises 19 residues. The CDR3 reads CASSQDGSQGRSLAYGYTF. In DNA form, the CDR3 reads TGCGCCAGCAGCCAAGATGGTTCCCAGGGACGGTCTCTCGCCTATGGCTACACCTTC.

This chain links TRBV11-2 with TRBJ2-3; TRBD2 matches 9 bases. V shed 7 bases and J 7 bases; nucleotides not matched to a gene: 9. The CDR3 has 14 amino acids. CDR1 is SGHAT and CDR2 is FQNNGV in the germline V gene. Written as DNA, the CDR3 is TGTGCCAGCACCTATAGCGGGAGTTCGAATACGCAGTATTTT. This sequence encodes CASTYSGSSNTQYF.

This clonotype has a count of ten or more. The chain has TRBV7-8 and TRBJ1-1, with no clear D. V was pared by 5 bases and J by 4 bases, with 20 bases between. The CDR3 loop spans 16 amino acids. The V gene's germline CDR1 is SGHVS and CDR2 FQNEAQ. The chain's CDR3 is CASSTSRVPRPTEAFF. Written as DNA, the CDR3 is TGTGCCAGCAGCACTAGCCGGGTCCCCAGGCCCACTGAAGCTTTCTTT. Looking up the rest from reference TRBV7-8 and TRBJ1-1 gives the full variable domain: GAGVSQSPRYKVAKRGQDVALRCDPISGHVSLFWYQQALGQGPEFLTYFQNEAQLDKSGLPSDRFFAERPEGSVSTLKIQRTQQEDSAVYLCASSTSRVPRPTEAFFGQGTRLTVV.

This clonotype came up many times. Here the CDR3 reads CASRTTGGNIYEQYF. CDR3 nucleotides: TGTGCCAGCAGGACAACAGGGGGCAATATATACGAGCAGTACTTC. V gene TRBV6-1 combines with J gene TRBJ2-7, with 9 bases aligning to TRBD1. Germline values: CDR1 MNHNS, CDR2 SASEGT. V shed 6 bases, J shed 4 bases, and the junction held 10 bases outside the gene matches. This CDR3 has 15 amino acids.

Note on this clonotype: The junction departs from the called germline gene at one end, perhaps through a read error. This chain connects TRBV7-9 to TRBJ1-1; D is uncertain. Germline loops: CDR1 SEHNR, CDR2 FQNEAQ (reference sequence). The CDR3 covers 16 residues. The CDR3 loop is CASRTYGPRGNTEASF. The DNA for the CDR3 is TGTGCCAGCAGGACTTACGGCCCCCGAGGAAACACTGAAGCTTCCTTT.

This clonotype was detected many times. The chain employs TRBV11-2 and TRBJ2-7; 10 bases line up with TRBD2. Per germline, CDR1 SGHAT and CDR2 FQNNGV. CDR3 length: 18 amino acids. The junction had 12 bases not matched to a gene; V was cut back by 1 base and J by 3 bases. CDR3 DNA sequence: TGTGCCAGCAGCTTAGTTCCTAGCGGGGGTTCACCCCTCTACGAGCAGTACTTC. Its protein is CASSLVPSGGSPLYEQYF.